This T cell receptor (beta chain) was sequenced during a study of T cells in Graves' hyperthyroidism and ophthalmopathy. Germline CDR1 reads LGHDT; CDR2 reads YNNKEL (reference sequence). The CDR3 runs 13 residues. Ten or more counts support this clonotype. The junction differs from germline at one of its ends, possibly a read error. The investigators amplified TCR beta CDR3 regions from RNA transcripts. HTBI primers were employed in a first-round RT-PCR of the TCR CDR3. TCRdb called the multiplex PCR reads again in MiXCR, with one record for every CDR3 protein. The sample includes fewer than 450,000 distinct CDR3 sequences, 17% of them seen just once.

The source is a woman aged 25 to 39 with Graves' hyperthyroidism that later progressed to Graves' ophthalmopathy. V and J are TRBV3-1 and TRBJ2-5; 9 bases agree with TRBD1. Sequencing was carried out using blood. The CDR3, as DNA: TGTGCCAGCAGCGAGACAGGGGGAGAGGCCCAGTACTTC. Its translation is CASSETGGEAQYF.